These 27 T cell receptor beta chains were sequenced from one sample in a study of T cell responses to AZD1222 COVID-19 vaccine. Data came from immunoSEQ multiplex PCR; TCRdb stores just in-frame clones and leaves some out. The table records 45,000 to 55,000 clones, 86% of them present only once. The sequencing here drew on peripheral blood, taken 28 days after the second AZD1222 dose. These TCRs come from an adult who received the AZD1222 COVID-19 vaccine.

This clone was detected a few times. The rearrangement joins TRBV28 to TRBJ1-1; a weak D match, TRBD1 (5 bases). In germline, CDR1 is MDHEN, CDR2 SYDVKM. V was clipped by 7 bases and J by 5 bases, with 14 bases between them. This CDR3 contains 13 residues. CDR3 protein: CASTSGVRTEAFF. CDR3 coding DNA: TGTGCCAGCACCTCGGGGGTCCGGACTGAAGCTTTCTTT.

This chain uses TRBV18 with TRBJ2-7; D ambiguous. V was clipped by 6 bases and J by 0 bases, with 9 bases between them. This CDR3 contains 13 residues. CDR1 KGHSH and CDR2 LQKENI come from the germline V gene. As DNA, the CDR3 is TGTGCCAGCTCCCCAATCTCCTCCTACGAGCAGTACTTC. This sequence encodes CASSPISSYEQYF.

The chain combines TRBV28 with TRBJ1-6; D might be TRBD1 (6 bases). The CDR3 contains 14 residues. Germline assignment: CDR1 MDHEN and CDR2 SYDVKM. The V end was cut by 6 bases, the J end by 10 bases, with 16 bases between. CDR3 sequence reads: CASSPARGASPLHF. In nucleotides, the CDR3 is TGTGCCAGCAGCCCGGCTCGGGGGGCCTCACCCCTCCACTTT. Combining the CDR3 with reference TRBV28 and TRBJ1-6 gives the whole variable domain DVKVTQSSRYLVKRTGEKVFLECVQDMDHENMFWYRQDPGLGLRLIYFSYDVKMKEKGDIPEGYSVSREKKERFSLILESASTNQTSMYLCASSPARGASPLHFGNGTRLTVT.

This chain uses TRBV6-2 or TRBV6-3 with TRBJ2-3; weak D call: TRBD2 (6 bases). V was clipped by 5 bases and J by 4 bases, with 13 bases between them. The CDR3 contains 14 residues. Looked up from germline, CDR1 is MNHEY and CDR2 is SVGEGT. CDR3 protein: CASSRGTASDTQYF. The CDR3 nucleotides read TGTGCCAGCAGTCGGGGGACTGCCTCAGATACGCAGTATTTT.

The rearrangement links TRBV6-1 to TRBJ1-3, with D possibly TRBD1 on 5 matching bases. CDR3 length equals 16 residues. The V and J ends lost 0 bases and 0 bases respectively, with 9 bases between them. From germline, CDR1 is MNHNS and CDR2 SASEGT. This CDR3 is CASSEAEGISGNTIYF. In DNA form, the CDR3 reads TGTGCCAGCAGTGAAGCGGAGGGGATCTCTGGAAACACCATATATTTT.

The chain employs TRBV7-3 and TRBJ1-3, with no clear D. This CDR3 contains 15 residues. Germline CDR1 is SGHTA and CDR2 is FQGTGA. The V end was cut by 2 bases, the J end by 4 bases, with 12 bases between. CDR3 in amino acids: CASSLVSGEGNTIYF. CDR3 DNA: TGTGCCAGCAGCTTAGTTTCCGGGGAAGGAAACACCATATATTTT.

A word on this clone: Other DNA sequences in the same sample also yield this CDR3. The chain carries TRBV5-1 and TRBJ2-1; D is unclear. Trimming took 0 bases from V and 2 from J, leaving 9 bases between them. The germline V gene has CDR1 SGHRS and CDR2 YFSETQ. The CDR3 consists of 15 residues. The CDR3 here is CASSLEAGAYNEQFF. CDR3 in DNA: TGCGCCAGCAGCTTGGAGGCTGGGGCCTACAATGAGCAGTTCTTC.

The V gene is TRBV28, the J gene TRBJ1-5; D is ambiguous. Trimming took off 6 bases at V and 5 bases at J, with 17 bases between the two ends. In germline, CDR1 is MDHEN, CDR2 SYDVKM. The CDR3 is made up of 15 amino acids. The DNA for the CDR3 is TGTGCCAGCAGGCTCCCTTGGAGTTTCTATCAGCCCCAGCATTTT. Translating it yields CASRLPWSFYQPQHF.

The CDR3 sequence is CASSEQDRNSPLHF. Written as DNA, the CDR3 is TGTGCCAGCAGTGAACAGGACAGGAATTCACCCCTCCACTTT. The chain joins TRBV6-1 to TRBJ1-6; 7 nucleotides align to TRBD1. Trimming removed 2 bases from V and 7 bases from J; junction bases left unmatched: 2. CDR3 size: 14 residues. Germline V lookup: CDR1 MNHNS, CDR2 SASEGT.

J is TRBJ1-2 and V is TRBV12-3 or TRBV12-4; D is undetermined. V was shortened by 4 bases and J by 4 bases, with 10 bases between the two germline ends. The CDR3 is 13 amino acids. The CDR3 DNA is TGTGCCAGCAGTTCGGGGAGCGGCTATGGCTACACCTTC. The encoded protein is CASSSGSGYGYTF.

This chain joins TRBV3-1 (or the pseudogene TRBV3-2) and TRBJ2-1; D ambiguous. The CDR3 loop spans 12 amino acids. Germline values: CDR1 LGHDT, CDR2 YNNKEL (reference sequence). Between the trimmed V and J ends, which lost 1 base and 11 bases, there was a span of 9 bases. CDR3 in amino acids: CASSQAAGQQFF. The CDR3 DNA sequence: TGTGCCAGCAGCCAAGCCGCAGGACAGCAGTTCTTC.

Here the CDR3 reads CASSYSRGEASTGELFF. The CDR3 coding sequence is TGTGCCAGCAGCTACTCGCGCGGGGAGGCCAGCACCGGGGAGCTGTTTTTT. The J gene is TRBJ2-2, the V gene TRBV4-2; D possibly corresponds to TRBD2 (6 bases). The V gene's germline CDR1 is LGHNA and CDR2 YNFKEQ. Trimming took off 5 bases at V and 4 bases at J, with 20 bases between the two ends. CDR3 size: 17 residues.

The CDR3 protein is CASSHALPGHNGYTF. Written as DNA, the CDR3 is TGTGCCAGCAGCCACGCCCTTCCTGGGCACAATGGCTACACCTTC. The rearrangement joins TRBV7-9 to TRBJ1-2; D unresolved. There are 15 residues in the CDR3. V shed 5 bases and J shed 6 bases, with 19 bases lying between them. Germline CDR1 SEHNR, CDR2 FQNEAQ (reference sequence).

J is TRBJ2-7 and V is TRBV28; TRBD2 aligns across 9 bases. The V and J ends lost 4 bases and 3 bases, in that order; junction bases with no gene match: 7. Looked up from germline, CDR1 is MDHEN and CDR2 is SYDVKM. The CDR3 is 15 residues long. The CDR3 protein is CASSSLSGSGYEQYF. The CDR3 DNA reads as TGTGCCAGCAGTTCTCTTAGCGGGAGTGGCTACGAGCAGTACTTC. Based on the CDR3 plus reference TRBV28 and TRBJ2-7, the full variable domain is DVKVTQSSRYLVKRTGEKVFLECVQDMDHENMFWYRQDPGLGLRLIYFSYDVKMKEKGDIPEGYSVSREKKERFSLILESASTNQTSMYLCASSSLSGSGYEQYFGPGTRLTVT.

J is TRBJ2-3 and V is TRBV28, with TRBD2 identical over 11 bases. V was pared by 5 bases and J by 0 bases, with 4 bases of the junction left unmatched. The CDR3 sequence is 16 residues long. Looked up from germline, CDR1 is MDHEN and CDR2 is SYDVKM. This CDR3 is CASSLTSGTSTDTQYF. CDR3 coding DNA: TGTGCCAGCAGTCTGACTAGCGGGACTAGCACAGATACGCAGTATTTT.

The rearrangement uses TRBV5-1 and TRBJ2-7; D is ambiguous. In germline, CDR1 is SGHRS, CDR2 YFSETQ. V was pared by 8 bases and J by 2 bases, with 26 bases between. The CDR3 runs to 17 residues. The CDR3 DNA reads TGCGCCAGAAAAATCCCACATCATTTCAGGTCGGCCTACGAGCAGTACTTC. It codes for CARKIPHHFRSAYEQYF.

This sequence joins TRBV9 and TRBJ1-1, with TRBD1 as a possible D gene (5 bases). Trimming removed 1 base at V and 1 base at J, with 5 bases between. The CDR3 spans 13 residues. The germline V gene encodes CDR1 SGDLS and CDR2 YYNGEE. CDR3 sequence (DNA): TGTGCCAGCAGCGTAACAGGGAACACTGAAGCTTTCTTT. Protein: CASSVTGNTEAFF.

The V gene is TRBV3-1 (or the pseudogene TRBV3-2), the J gene TRBJ2-2; either TRBD1 or TRBD2 may fit D (6 bases each). Per the germline V gene, CDR1 is LGHDT and CDR2 is YNNKEL (reference sequence). The V gene lost 2 bases and the J gene lost 7 bases, with 8 bases spanning the gap. The CDR3 extends over 13 amino acids. For the CDR3, the DNA is TGTGCCAGCAGCCAAAGGGGGGTCGGGGAGCTGTTTTTT. This encodes CASSQRGVGELFF.

The V call is TRBV28, the J call TRBJ2-2; D unresolved. The CDR3 totals 14 residues. Germline V gene lookup returns CDR1 MDHEN and CDR2 SYDVKM. The V gene lost 3 bases and the J gene lost 8 bases, with 13 bases spanning the gap. CDR3 DNA sequence: TGTGCCAGCAGTTTCGTGGTGGATGTAGGGGAGCTGTTTTTT. Residues: CASSFVVDVGELFF.

The rearrangement uses TRBV11-1 and TRBJ1-1, with a weak D call TRBD1 (5 bases). The CDR3 spans 13 residues. Germline values: CDR1 SGHAT, CDR2 FQDESV (reference sequence). Trimming stripped 1 base from V and 5 bases from J, with 8 bases between. The CDR3 protein is CASSLDEGTEAFF. In nucleotides, the CDR3 is TGTGCCAGCAGCTTAGACGAGGGGACTGAAGCTTTCTTT.

The chain uses TRBV30 and TRBJ1-6; TRBD1 is a possible D gene (6 bases). V gave up 3 bases and J gave up 7 bases, with 16 bases separating them. This CDR3 has 15 residues. Germline lookup yields CDR1 GTSNPN and CDR2 SVGIG (reference sequence). The CDR3 is CAWRATGWENSPLHF. DNA of the CDR3: TGTGCCTGGAGGGCGACAGGTTGGGAAAATTCACCCCTCCACTTT.

This rearrangement joins TRBV6-1 to TRBJ1-5, with 7 bases fitting TRBD1. The J segment lost 2 bases and the V segment lost 1 base, leaving 5 bases of the junction unmatched. Germline values: CDR1 MNHNS, CDR2 SASEGT. The CDR3 has 16 amino acids. The CDR3 nucleotides read TGTGCCAGCAGTGAAGAAGGGGGCGCGGGCAATCAGCCCCAGCATTTT. Amino acids: CASSEEGGAGNQPQHF.

This clone was recorded only once. This chain uses TRBV19 with TRBJ1-6, with D hard to call. V lost 3 bases, J lost 8 bases, and 8 bases lay in between. In germline, CDR1 is LNHDA, CDR2 SQIVND (reference sequence). The CDR3 contains 13 residues. CDR3 nucleotides: TGTGCCAGTAGTATTGTCTCGGATTCACCCCTCCACTTT. Translation: CASSIVSDSPLHF.

This clone was detected once. The chain has TRBV18 and TRBJ2-7; maybe TRBD2 (5 bases). The CDR3 extends over 12 amino acids. The germline V gene has CDR1 KGHSH and CDR2 LQKENI. Deletions cut 6 bases from V and 3 bases from J, with 9 bases between. DNA for the CDR3: TGTGCCAGCTCGGCCGGGGACTACGAGCAGTACTTC. The encoded protein is CASSAGDYEQYF.

The chain is built from TRBV18 and TRBJ2-7, with D possibly matching TRBD1 (6 bases). The V gene lost 2 bases and the J gene lost 3 bases, with 14 bases spanning the gap. CDR1 is KGHSH, CDR2 LQKENI, per germline. This CDR3 spans 15 amino acids. CDR3 nucleotides: TGTGCCAGCTCACCAGGGGCAGGGGTGGACTACGAGCAGTACTTC. Protein product: CASSPGAGVDYEQYF.

The chain employs TRBV24-1 and TRBJ1-2; D call uncertain. CDR1 and CDR2 from the germline V gene are KGHDR and SFDVKD. V lost 3 bases to trimming and J lost 7 bases, with 17 bases between them. The CDR3 is made up of 15 amino acids. In DNA, the CDR3 is TGTGCCACCAGTGATCCGCGATCCCCCGGACCTGGCTACACCTTC. Amino acid sequence: CATSDPRSPGPGYTF.

The rearrangement uses TRBV27 and TRBJ1-1, with TRBD1 as a possible D gene (6 bases). Germline V gives CDR1 MNHEY, CDR2 SMNVEV (reference sequence). Between the trimmed V and J ends, which lost 6 bases and 5 bases, there was a span of 16 bases. The CDR3 runs 14 residues. CDR3 protein: CASSWRGGGTEAFF. The CDR3 nucleotides read TGTGCCAGCAGCTGGAGGGGGGGAGGGACTGAAGCTTTCTTT.